This T cell receptor beta chain was observed in a study of cytomegalovirus exposure and HLA in healthy donors. PCR amplification relied on 60 Vbeta primers (plus 13 Jbeta primers). Profiling relied on immunoSEQ multiplex PCR, and the TCRdb table lists in-frame clones only, not all of them. This sample yields about 130,000 clones, of which over 70% are seen a single time; less than 2% belongs to the top ten. V lost 2 bases and J 5 bases, leaving 14 bases between the germline ends. CDR3 length: 14 residues. Germline CDR1 reads SGHRS; CDR2 reads YFSETQ. Source material: PBMCs. The gene calls are TRBV5-1 and TRBJ2-7, with D perhaps matching TRBD2 (6 bases). The receptor's source is a woman in her thirties or forties in good health and CMV-seronegative. The DNA for the CDR3 is TGCGCCAGCAGCTTAGGAGGGGATGTCCACGAGCAGTACTTC. The encoded protein is CASSLGGDVHEQYF. The full variable domain, with the rest looked up from reference TRBV5-1 and TRBJ2-7, is KAGVTQTPRYLIKTRGQQVTLSCSPISGHRSVSWYQQTPGQGLQFLFEYFSETQRNKGNFPGRFSGRQFSNSRSEMNVSTLELGDSALYLCASSLGGDVHEQYFGPGTRLTVT.